This T cell receptor (beta chain) was observed in a study of blood T cell repertoires in COVID-19 (dated by TCRdb to the early 2020s). About the investigation overall: The collaborator samples originated in the United States, Italy and Spain and spanned the acute and convalescent phases of COVID-19. The dataset comprised deeply sampled blood TCRbeta repertoires from subjects exposed to, actively infected with, or recovered from COVID-19. The prospective study material was composed of cDNA or gDNA derived from T cells, B-cell-depleted T cells, or PBMCs. Nearly every sample came with metadata listing a de-identified subject ID, COVID-19 status, age in years and sex. The samples were drawn from the first 160 participants of the ongoing ImmuneRACE study and from 950 to 1,500 subjects provided by 6 global collaborators. The repertoires were released in a freely available public database intended as a resource for research on the immune response to SARS-CoV-2. Where available, HLA class I and class II types were obtained from metadata supplied by the sample provider rather than from assay-based typing.

The CDR3 spans 15 residues, from the cysteine through the phenylalanine. The sequence is cut down to CDR3 DNA, 45 bases in frame from base 1. CDR1 SGHRS and CDR2 YFSETQ were looked up in the germline V gene. Trimmed from V: 6 bases; trimmed from J: 3 bases; junction bases lacking a gene match: 11. The immunoSEQ Assay, a bias-controlled multiplex PCR, was used to amplify TCRbeta CDR3 regions from genomic DNA. Concerning the study's data processing: The number of nucleated cells in each sample was estimated by amplification of reference gene primers within the assay. To quantify the absolute abundance of each unique TCRbeta CDR3 rearrangement, sequence reads were collapsed and filtered. For each sample, productive Simpson clonality was calculated as the square root of Simpson's diversity index over productive rearrangements. TCRdb took over this immuneACCESS table, retaining in-frame rearrangements with V and J assigned. Such tables are incomplete; in checked studies, under half of the missing clones stem from an unresolved V gene, and the remainder is unexplained. V, J and clone size were drawn from that table, and D and trimming were deduced from the DNA. The table for this sample lists 400,000 to 450,000 clones; about 89% of them were counted only once. About 1.6% of the sample comes from the top ten.

At one collaborating source in Seattle, patients were enrolled during active infection and were followed longitudinally through the course of disease. Collaborating institutions collected whole blood in K2EDTA tubes following their own protocols. For TCRbeta analysis, collaborator samples were shipped as frozen whole blood, as isolated PBMCs, or as DNA extracted from either sample type. With regard to this clone: The antigen it recognizes is unknown. Per-base quality was not reported, and no clone a single base away is much larger than it.

Points the paper makes about the study in general: Clinical and demographic metadata were provided uncurated, with the amount varying by source and participant.

The sequencing sample was made of peripheral blood. This TCR was sampled from a woman aged 40 to 50 with COVID-19, enrolled during active disease. This chain is built from TRBV5-1 and TRBJ1-2, with 7 middle bases fitting TRBD1. The nucleotide sequence reads TGCGCCAGCACCGAGGGACAGCCTATGGACTATGGCTACACCTTC. This codes for CASTEGQPMDYGYTF.